Below, one T cell receptor beta chain is given with its context. Its specificity is unknown. The source of the sample is a study of OX40 agonist ivuxolimab in advanced cancers. Study-level background: The dose of intravenous ivuxolimab that patients received every 2 weeks ranged from 0.01 to 10 mg/kg. Patients with hepatocellular carcinoma, melanoma, renal cell or head and neck cancer made up the dose-escalation patients.

Broader study findings: Specificity for antigen went undetermined in the expanded peripheral T cells. Both CD4+ and CD8+ T cell populations in blood had undergone clonal expansion by week 6 at 0.1 to 3.0 mg/kg.

The data were produced by immunoSEQ multiplex PCR, yet TCRdb's version contains in-frame clones alone and is incomplete. The sample contains 55,000 to 80,000 clones, approximately 90% of which appear only once. V was shortened by 4 bases and J by 4 bases, with 18 bases between the two germline ends. Germline V CDR1 and CDR2: SGHKS, YYEKEE (reference sequence). The CDR3 has 15 amino acids. This receptor was obtained from an adult with an advanced solid tumor such as melanoma, head and neck, liver or kidney cancer. The sequenced sample was CD4+ or CD8+ T cells sorted from blood, obtained in a trial of the OX40 agonist ivuxolimab. The rearrangement links TRBV5-5 to TRBJ2-7; D may be TRBD1 (6 bases). CDR3 residues: CASSVNPGHSYEQYF. For the CDR3, the DNA is TGTGCCAGCAGCGTAAATCCGGGACACAGTTACGAGCAGTACTTC.